The 21 T cell receptor beta chains below were found in one sample sequenced in a study of early T cells in non-severe SARS-CoV-2 infection. TCRdb processed the 5' RACE reads anew with MiXCR; each CDR3 protein has one entry. The sample has about 66,000 distinct CDR3 sequences; around 20% are singletons. This specimen was whole blood, taken at baseline. The receptors here all came from an adult who was a healthcare worker with PCR-confirmed SARS-CoV-2 infection or an uninfected control (not recorded which).

The CDR3 spells CASSVTGTQETQYF. The CDR3 DNA follows: TGTGCCAGCAGTGTTACAGGGACCCAAGAGACCCAGTACTTC. J is TRBJ2-5 and V is TRBV7-9, with D perhaps TRBD1 (6 bases). V lost 6 bases, J lost 1 base, and 12 bases lay in between. The CDR3 is 14 amino acids. CDR1 and CDR2 (germline): SEHNR, FQNEAQ (reference sequence). Together with reference TRBV7-9 and TRBJ2-5, the CDR3 gives the full variable domain: DTGVSQNPRHKITKRGQNVTFRCDPISEHNRLYWYRQTLGQGPEFLTYFQNEAQLEKSRLLSDRFSAERPKGSFSTLEIQRTEQGDSAMYLCASSVTGTQETQYFGPGTRLLVL.

This clonotype showed up many times. The chain is built from TRBV10-3 and TRBJ2-1; TRBD1 might be the D (5 bases). CDR3 size: 14 residues. The germline V and J ends were trimmed by 10 bases and 0 bases, with 13 bases remaining between them. Germline CDR1 and CDR2: ENHRY and SYGVKD. In DNA, the CDR3 is TGTGCCACTCAGGGTCCTAGCTCCTACAATGAGCAGTTCTTC. This codes for CATQGPSSYNEQFF.

This clonotype occurred a few times. The CDR3 reads CSVQGADTGELFF. The CDR3 DNA follows: TGCAGCGTACAGGGGGCGGACACCGGGGAGCTGTTTTTT. The chain employs TRBV29-1 and TRBJ2-2, with 9 bases fitting TRBD1. Germline CDR1 reads SQVTM; CDR2 reads ANQGSEA. With 6 bases clipped from V and 3 bases from J, the junction kept 2 bases outside the gene matches. The CDR3 length is 13 residues.

This chain uses TRBV5-1 with TRBJ2-3; D is perhaps TRBD2 (7 bases). CDR3 length: 15 residues. The germline V and J ends were trimmed by 0 bases and 6 bases, with 14 bases remaining between them. CDR1 SGHRS and CDR2 YFSETQ come from the germline V gene. The CDR3 DNA reads as TGCGCCAGCAGCTTGGGAGGGGGGGCCCTGGATACGCAGTATTTT. Translated: CASSLGGGALDTQYF.

This clonotype was observed many times. V usage is TRBV18 and J usage is TRBJ1-1; possibly TRBD1 for D (5 bases). CDR1 and CDR2 from the germline V gene are KGHSH and LQKENI. V was clipped by 4 bases and J by 0 bases, with 15 bases between them. CDR3 length: 16 residues. CDR3 DNA sequence: TGTGCCAGCTCACTCAATTCTCAGGGTGTGAACACTGAAGCTTTCTTT. Translation gives CASSLNSQGVNTEAFF.

On this clonotype: One junction end does not reproduce the germline sequence, and a read error may be involved. This chain joins TRBV12-3 or TRBV12-4 and TRBJ2-3; TRBD2 matches at 9 bases. This CDR3 comprises 14 residues. The CDR3 region is CTSSLAGVADTQYF. The CDR3 DNA follows: TGTACCAGCAGTTTAGCGGGGGTGGCAGATACGCAGTATTTT.

The chain recombines TRBV7-6 with TRBJ2-1, with 13 bases matching TRBD2. Losses at the gene ends were 4 bases for V and 4 bases for J; bases not matched to a gene: 10. The CDR3 spans 18 residues. From germline, CDR1 is SGHVS and CDR2 FNYEAQ. CDR3 bases: TGTGCCAGCAGCTCCCTCGGGGGACTAGCGGGGAGGTACAATGAGCAGTTCTTC. Translation gives CASSSLGGLAGRYNEQFF.

CDR3 loop: CASSVRFTGELFF. DNA of the CDR3: TGTGCCAGCAGTGTACGGTTCACCGGGGAGCTGTTTTTT. The chain links TRBV27 to TRBJ2-2; no definite D call. CDR1 is MNHEY, CDR2 SMNVEV, per germline (reference sequence). The CDR3 is 13 residues long. V was pared by 5 bases and J by 4 bases, with 8 bases between.

V and J are TRBV7-9 and TRBJ2-2; 7 positions match TRBD1. The CDR3 has 15 residues. Germline values: CDR1 SEHNR, CDR2 FQNEAQ (reference sequence). J gave up 4 bases and V 6 bases, and 8 bases lay outside the gene matches. The CDR3 is CASSNGRGSTGELFF. The CDR3 DNA reads as TGTGCCAGCAGTAATGGCAGGGGGAGCACCGGGGAGCTGTTTTTT.

V is TRBV7-9 and J is TRBJ2-7, with unresolved D. V shed 1 base and J shed 6 bases, with 7 bases lying between them. From germline, CDR1 is SEHNR and CDR2 FQNEAQ (reference sequence). This CDR3 spans 12 amino acids. This CDR3 reads CASSLGTLEQYF. The DNA for the CDR3 is TGTGCCAGCAGCTTAGGCACCCTCGAGCAGTACTTC.

The rearrangement joins TRBV7-2 to TRBJ2-1, with a tentative D call TRBD1 (5 bases). Germline values: CDR1 SGHTA, CDR2 FQGNSA. The CDR3 consists of 14 residues. V lost 1 base to trimming and J lost 4 bases, with 8 bases between them. The CDR3 reads CASSLGYRYNEQFF. In nucleotides, the CDR3 is TGTGCCAGCAGCTTAGGTTACAGGTACAATGAGCAGTTCTTC.

This clonotype was counted a few times. The chain combines TRBV7-9 with TRBJ2-3; D unclear. The V end was cut by 3 bases, the J end by 5 bases, with 21 bases between. CDR3 size: 17 residues. In germline, CDR1 is SEHNR, CDR2 FQNEAQ (reference sequence). The CDR3 coding sequence is TGTGCCAGCAGCTTCTCGCAGACTCTCCCGGTAGGAGATACGCAGTATTTT. Translating gives CASSFSQTLPVGDTQYF.

This clonotype has ten or more counts. This chain uses TRBV10-3 with TRBJ1-1; TRBD1 agrees at 8 bases. With 0 bases clipped from V and 5 bases from J, the junction kept 5 bases outside the gene matches. This CDR3 has 15 residues. Germline CDR1 is ENHRY and CDR2 is SYGVKD. The CDR3 is CAISESDRGTTEAFF. The CDR3 nucleotides read TGTGCCATCAGTGAGTCAGACAGGGGAACGACTGAAGCTTTCTTT.

The table lists this clonotype with a few counts. CDR3 DNA sequence: TGTGCCAGCAGCCAAGAGGGGATCACCGGGGAGCTGTTTTTT. It translates to CASSQEGITGELFF. V usage is TRBV11-2 and J usage is TRBJ2-2; either TRBD1 or TRBD2 may supply D (5 bases each). Germline V gene sequence: CDR1 SGHAT, CDR2 FQNNGV. CDR3 length: 14 residues. V was cut by 5 bases and J by 4 bases, with 11 bases left in between.

At least ten counts were recorded for this clonotype. This rearrangement joins TRBV9 to TRBJ2-7; D not resolved. The V gene's germline CDR1 is SGDLS and CDR2 YYNGEE. The V end lost 0 bases, the J end lost 0 bases, and 7 bases lay between the germline ends. The CDR3 runs to 14 residues. The CDR3 reads CASSVGQSSYEQYF. The DNA of the CDR3 is TGTGCCAGCAGCGTAGGGCAGAGCTCCTACGAGCAGTACTTC.

This clonotype was detected many times. This chain connects TRBV4-1 to TRBJ2-7, with unresolved D. V lost 0 bases and J lost 4, with 7 bases in between. Germline V gives CDR1 MGHRA, CDR2 YSYEKL. This CDR3 is 13 amino acids long. CDR3 sequence: CASSQDLGYEQYF. The CDR3 region has the DNA TGCGCCAGCAGCCAAGATCTGGGGTACGAGCAGTACTTC.

The chain combines TRBV6-6 with TRBJ1-6; no firm D call. The germline V and J ends were trimmed by 2 bases and 9 bases, with 11 bases remaining between them. This CDR3 has 14 amino acids. Germline V gene sequence: CDR1 MNHNY, CDR2 SVGAGI (reference sequence). DNA of the CDR3: TGTGCCAGCAGTTACGGAACGGAGGTTTCACCCCTCCACTTT. Its translation is CASSYGTEVSPLHF.

This clonotype was seen many times. J is TRBJ2-7 and V is TRBV2, with D tentatively TRBD2 (6 bases). V shed 5 bases and J shed 6 bases, with 11 bases lying between them. Germline CDR1 is SNHLY and CDR2 is FYNNEI. This CDR3 has 12 residues. CDR3 sequence reads: CASSRDFAEQYF. Here the CDR3 DNA reads TGTGCCAGCAGTCGGGACTTCGCCGAGCAGTACTTC.

This clonotype was seen ten or more times. V usage is TRBV6-1 and J usage is TRBJ1-4; D gene uncertain. Germline V CDR1 and CDR2: MNHNS, SASEGT. V was pared by 11 bases and J by 0 bases, with 13 bases between. The CDR3 length is 14 residues. The CDR3 DNA follows: TGTGCCTCCAAGCCAGGAACAACTAATGAAAAACTGTTTTTT. Its translation: CASKPGTTNEKLFF.

This clonotype was detected only a few times. The V call is TRBV5-1, the J call TRBJ2-3, with TRBD2 matching over 13 bases. Germline CDR1 reads SGHRS; CDR2 reads YFSETQ. V was clipped by 4 bases and J by 8 bases; unmatched bases: 10. The CDR3 totals 16 residues. The CDR3 spells CASSPGTSGELVTQYF. CDR3 DNA sequence: TGCGCCAGCAGCCCGGGGACTAGCGGGGAATTAGTTACGCAGTATTTT. The full variable domain, in which reference TRBV5-1 and TRBJ2-3 provide the parts outside the CDR3, is KAGVTQTPRYLIKTRGQQVTLSCSPISGHRSVSWYQQTPGQGLQFLFEYFSETQRNKGNFPGRFSGRQFSNSRSEMNVSTLELGDSALYLCASSPGTSGELVTQYFGPGTRLTVL.

This clonotype was recorded once. V gene TRBV20-1 combines with J gene TRBJ2-1; D is possibly TRBD2 (5 bases). The germline V and J ends were trimmed by 1 base and 5 bases, with 6 bases remaining between them. Per the germline V gene, CDR1 is DFQATT and CDR2 is SNEGSKA (reference sequence). The CDR3 has 12 residues. CDR3 DNA sequence: TGCAGTGCTAGAGGGGAGAACAATGAGCAGTTCTTC. Its translation: CSARGENNEQFF.